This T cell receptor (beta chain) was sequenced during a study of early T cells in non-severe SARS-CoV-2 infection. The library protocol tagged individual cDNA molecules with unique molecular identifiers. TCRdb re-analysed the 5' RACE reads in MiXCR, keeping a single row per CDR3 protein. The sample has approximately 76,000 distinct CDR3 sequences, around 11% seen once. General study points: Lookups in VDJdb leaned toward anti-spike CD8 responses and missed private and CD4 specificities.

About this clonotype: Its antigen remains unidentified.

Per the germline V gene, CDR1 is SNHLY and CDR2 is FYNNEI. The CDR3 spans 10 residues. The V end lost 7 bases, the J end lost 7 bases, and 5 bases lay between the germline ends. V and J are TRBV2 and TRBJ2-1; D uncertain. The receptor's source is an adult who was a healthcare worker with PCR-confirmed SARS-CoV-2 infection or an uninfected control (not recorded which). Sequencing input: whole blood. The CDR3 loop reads CASKDNEQFF. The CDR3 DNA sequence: TGTGCCAGCAAAGATAATGAGCAGTTCTTC.